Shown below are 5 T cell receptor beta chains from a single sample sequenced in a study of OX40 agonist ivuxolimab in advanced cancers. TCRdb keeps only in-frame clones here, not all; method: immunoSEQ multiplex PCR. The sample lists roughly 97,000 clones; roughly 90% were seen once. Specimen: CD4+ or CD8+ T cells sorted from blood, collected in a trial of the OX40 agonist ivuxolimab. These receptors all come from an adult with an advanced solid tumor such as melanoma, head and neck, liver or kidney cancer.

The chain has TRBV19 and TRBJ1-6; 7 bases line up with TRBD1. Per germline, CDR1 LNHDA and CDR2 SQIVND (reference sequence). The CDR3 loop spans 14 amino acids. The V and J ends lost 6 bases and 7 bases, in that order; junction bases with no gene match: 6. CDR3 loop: CASRRGPENSPLHF. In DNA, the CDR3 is TGTGCCAGTAGAAGGGGGCCGGAGAATTCACCCCTCCACTTT.

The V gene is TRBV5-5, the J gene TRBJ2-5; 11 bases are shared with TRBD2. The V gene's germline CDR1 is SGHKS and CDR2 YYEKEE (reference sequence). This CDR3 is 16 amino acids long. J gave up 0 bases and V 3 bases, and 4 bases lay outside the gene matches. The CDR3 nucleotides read TGTGCCAGCAGCTCCGGACTAGCGGGCTACCAAGAGACCCAGTACTTC. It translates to CASSSGLAGYQETQYF.

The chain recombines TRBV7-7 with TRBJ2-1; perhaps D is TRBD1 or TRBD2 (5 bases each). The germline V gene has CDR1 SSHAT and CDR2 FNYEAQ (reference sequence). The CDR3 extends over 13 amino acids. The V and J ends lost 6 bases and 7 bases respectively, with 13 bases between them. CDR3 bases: TGTGCCAGCAGTCGGGGACCATCGAATGAGCAGTTCTTC. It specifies CASSRGPSNEQFF.

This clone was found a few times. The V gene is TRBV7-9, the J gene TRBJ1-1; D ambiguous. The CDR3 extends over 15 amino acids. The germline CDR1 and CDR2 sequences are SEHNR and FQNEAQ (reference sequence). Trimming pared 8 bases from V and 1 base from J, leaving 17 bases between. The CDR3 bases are TGTGCCAGCGGACCTATACCCGTCCGGAACACTGAAGCTTTCTTT. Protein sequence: CASGPIPVRNTEAFF.

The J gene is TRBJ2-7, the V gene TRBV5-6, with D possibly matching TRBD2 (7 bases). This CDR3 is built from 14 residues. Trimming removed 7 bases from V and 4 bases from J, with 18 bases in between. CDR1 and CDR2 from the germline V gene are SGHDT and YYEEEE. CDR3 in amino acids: CASRGAESIYEQYF. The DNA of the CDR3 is TGTGCCAGCCGGGGGGCGGAGAGTATATACGAGCAGTACTTC. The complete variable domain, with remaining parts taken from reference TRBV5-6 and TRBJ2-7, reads DAGVTQSPTHLIKTRGQQVTLRCSPKSGHDTVSWYQQALGQGPQFIFQYYEEEERQRGNFPDRFSGHQFPNYSSELNVNALLLGDSALYLCASRGAESIYEQYFGPGTRLTVT.